The entry below gives a single TCR beta chain sequence along with its context. The target antigen is unknown. This entry belongs to a study of CD8 T cells in ankylosing spondylitis. The authors made TCR beta libraries by quantitative 5'-RACE with molecular barcodes. TCRdb reprocessed the 5' RACE reads via MiXCR and lists one record per CDR3 protein. The sample consists of 670,000 or so distinct CDR3 sequences, over 15% of them appearing once. Trimming took 5 bases from V and 7 from J, leaving 11 bases between them. Germline CDR1 and CDR2: DFQATT and SNEGSKA (reference sequence). There are 11 residues in the CDR3. Study observations and caveats: Disease-linked clones bore a CD8+ phenotype, appearing relatively rarely in peripheral blood. Disease-linked clones reportedly concentrated significantly in matched ankylosing spondylitis synovial fluid. Made up of eight highly homologous variants, a TCR beta motif appeared characteristic of ankylosing spondylitis blood.

Sequencing used blood, either unsorted or a sorted T cell fraction (not recorded which). The chain links TRBV20-1 to TRBJ1-1; tentative D call: TRBD1 (5 bases). This TCR came from a male donor with ankylosing spondylitis. CDR3 region: CSASRTYEAFF. The CDR3 nucleotides are TGCAGTGCTTCTAGGACATATGAAGCTTTCTTT.